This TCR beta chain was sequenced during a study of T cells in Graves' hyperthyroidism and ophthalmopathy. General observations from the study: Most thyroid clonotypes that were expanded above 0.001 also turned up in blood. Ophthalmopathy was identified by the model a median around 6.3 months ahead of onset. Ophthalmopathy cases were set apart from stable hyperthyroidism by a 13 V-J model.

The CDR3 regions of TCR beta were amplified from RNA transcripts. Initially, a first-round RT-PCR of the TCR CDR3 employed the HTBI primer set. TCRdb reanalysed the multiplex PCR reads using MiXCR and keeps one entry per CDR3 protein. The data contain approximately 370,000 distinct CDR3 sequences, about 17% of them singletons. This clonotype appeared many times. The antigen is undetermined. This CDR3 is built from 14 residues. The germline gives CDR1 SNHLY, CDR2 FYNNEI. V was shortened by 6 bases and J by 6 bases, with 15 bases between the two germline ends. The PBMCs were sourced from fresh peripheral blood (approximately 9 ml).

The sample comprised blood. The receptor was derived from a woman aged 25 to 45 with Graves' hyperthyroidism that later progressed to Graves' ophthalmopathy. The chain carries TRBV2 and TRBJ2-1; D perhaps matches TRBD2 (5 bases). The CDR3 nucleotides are TGTGCCAGCAGGGGAATAGCCGGACTCAATGAGCAGTTCTTC. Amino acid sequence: CASRGIAGLNEQFF.